What follows are 21 T cell receptor beta chains derived from one specimen sequenced in a study of Ad26.COV2.S vaccination and SARS-CoV-2 variants. TCRdb keeps only in-frame clones here, not all; method: immunoSEQ multiplex PCR. Of some 270,000 clones listed, around 90% are singletons. Treatment indicated: some 19 received Ad26.COV2.S at low or high dose, single or two shots; a few received placebo; per-sample allocation not given. At day 63 after the first vaccine or placebo injection, samples were drawn. Material: peripheral blood, obtained in a trial of Ad26.COV2.S vaccine versus placebo. These receptors originate from a person aged 18-65 years who received the Ad26.COV2.S COVID-19 vaccine or a placebo.

V is TRBV19 and J is TRBJ2-3; 8 bases are a match to TRBD2. J was trimmed by 3 bases and V by 5 bases; bases with no gene match: 7. CDR1 and CDR2 from the germline V gene are LNHDA and SQIVND (reference sequence). CDR3 size: 15 residues. CDR3 coding DNA: TGTGCCAGTAGTTCTCCAGCGGGAGAAACAGATACGCAGTATTTT. Its translation: CASSSPAGETDTQYF.

The V and J genes are TRBV27 and TRBJ2-7; D perhaps matches TRBD1 (5 bases). The CDR3 extends over 13 amino acids. CDR1 and CDR2 (germline): MNHEY, SMNVEV (reference sequence). The ends were cut back, 2 bases at V and 2 bases at J, with 7 bases in the middle. CDR3 protein: CASSLGRAYEQYF. Written as DNA, the CDR3 is TGTGCCAGCAGTTTAGGCAGGGCCTACGAGCAGTACTTC.

CDR3 residues: CASSFPGTGNEQFF. In nucleotides, the CDR3 is TGCGCCAGCAGCTTTCCCGGGACAGGGAATGAGCAGTTCTTC. The chain carries TRBV5-1 and TRBJ2-1, with 9 positions matching TRBD1. V was clipped by 2 bases and J by 7 bases; unmatched bases: 4. The CDR3 loop spans 14 amino acids. The germline CDR1 and CDR2 sequences are SGHRS and YFSETQ.

This clone occurred a few times. The chain uses TRBV4-2 and TRBJ2-1; no clear D gene. The CDR3 contains 14 residues. Germline loops: CDR1 LGHNA, CDR2 YNFKEQ. Trimming stripped 0 bases from V and 10 bases from J, with 13 bases between. CDR3 amino acids: CASSQDPSTAEQFF. The CDR3 region has the DNA TGTGCCAGCAGCCAAGACCCTAGTACGGCGGAGCAGTTCTTC.

The chain employs TRBV5-4 and TRBJ1-3; no clear D gene. The V end was cut by 0 bases, the J end by 0 bases, with 7 bases between. CDR1 is SGHNT and CDR2 is YYREEE in the germline V gene (reference sequence). This CDR3 contains 15 residues. The CDR3 loop reads CASSLDRNSGNTIYF. In nucleotides, the CDR3 is TGTGCCAGCAGCTTGGACAGAAACTCTGGAAACACCATATATTTT.

The chain couples TRBV6-2 or TRBV6-3 to TRBJ2-5; D not certain. Per the germline V gene, CDR1 is MNHEY and CDR2 is SVGEGT. The V end was cut by 2 bases, the J end by 4 bases, with 17 bases between. The CDR3 is 16 residues long. The CDR3 nucleotides are TGTGCCAGCAGTTACGCCGACGGCGTTGGCGGAGAGACCCAGTACTTC. It specifies CASSYADGVGGETQYF.

The V and J genes are TRBV7-2 and TRBJ2-3; 14 bases are shared with TRBD2. CDR1 is SGHTA and CDR2 is FQGNSA in the germline V gene. J gave up 9 bases and V 1 base, and 6 bases lay outside the gene matches. The CDR3 has 16 residues. The CDR3 DNA sequence: TGTGCCAGCAGCTTAGACGGGGGACTAGCGGGAGAGACGCAGTATTTT. This translates into CASSLDGGLAGETQYF. Together with reference TRBV7-2 and TRBJ2-3, the CDR3 gives the full variable domain: GAGVSQSPSNKVTEKGKDVELRCDPISGHTALYWYRQSLGQGLEFLIYFQGNSAPDKSGLPSDRFSAERTGGSVSTLTIQRTQQEDSAVYLCASSLDGGLAGETQYFGPGTRLTVL.

The chain has TRBV11-3 and TRBJ2-1; TRBD2 agrees at 8 bases. CDR3 size: 13 residues. The junction had 4 bases not matched to a gene; V was cut back by 5 bases and J by 7 bases. Germline-derived CDR1 and CDR2 are SGHNT and YENEEA. CDR3 in DNA: TGTGCCAGCAGCGGGACTAGAGGGAATGAGCAGTTCTTC. The encoded protein is CASSGTRGNEQFF.

The rearrangement links TRBV28 to TRBJ1-5, with TRBD1 matching 9 bases. From germline, CDR1 is MDHEN and CDR2 SYDVKM. The CDR3 loop spans 14 amino acids. J lost 7 bases, V lost 7 bases, and 8 bases had no gene match. CDR3 loop: CASTSGQGHQPQHF. The CDR3 DNA reads as TGTGCCAGCACCTCCGGACAGGGGCACCAGCCCCAGCATTTT.

The sample holds one count of this clone. The chain uses TRBV11-2 and TRBJ1-2; the D gene is possibly TRBD1 (5 bases). The CDR3 spans 14 residues. Germline V lookup: CDR1 SGHAT, CDR2 FQNNGV. Trimming took off 0 bases at V and 2 bases at J, with 7 bases between the two ends. The CDR3 loop is CASSLERGNYGYTF. CDR3 nucleotide sequence: TGTGCCAGCAGCTTAGAAAGGGGAAACTATGGCTACACCTTC. Complete variable domain (other parts from reference TRBV11-2 and TRBJ1-2): EAGVAQSPRYKIIEKRQSVAFWCNPISGHATLYWYQQILGQGPKLLIQFQNNGVVDDSQLPKDRFSAERLKGVDSTLKIQPAKLEDSAVYLCASSLERGNYGYTFGSGTRLTVV.

The V and J genes are TRBV2 and TRBJ2-7, with D possibly matching TRBD2 (6 bases). This CDR3 is 13 amino acids long. V was clipped by 3 bases and J by 1 base, with 7 bases between them. Looked up from germline, CDR1 is SNHLY and CDR2 is FYNNEI. The DNA for the CDR3 is TGTGCCAGCAGTGAGGGACTGTCCTACGAGCAGTACTTC. Translated, it gives CASSEGLSYEQYF.

The chain carries TRBV7-3 and TRBJ2-1; possible D gene TRBD2, 5 bases. This CDR3 spans 17 amino acids. Trimming removed 1 base at V and 0 bases at J, with 13 bases between. Germline CDR1 is SGHTA and CDR2 is FQGTGA. CDR3 nucleotides: TGTGCCAGCAGCTTAAGGTCTAGCCCGGTCTCCTACAATGAGCAGTTCTTC. Its translation: CASSLRSSPVSYNEQFF.

The chain recombines TRBV5-1 with TRBJ1-2; D possibly corresponds to TRBD1 (6 bases). Trimming stripped 0 bases from V and 0 bases from J, with 15 bases between. Germline assignment: CDR1 SGHRS and CDR2 YFSETQ. The CDR3 sequence is 17 residues long. CDR3 coding DNA: TGCGCCAGCAGCTTGGGCCTCGGGACACCCGCTAACTATGGCTACACCTTC. Translating it yields CASSLGLGTPANYGYTF. The entire variable domain, with the rest obtained from reference TRBV5-1 and TRBJ1-2, is as follows: KAGVTQTPRYLIKTRGQQVTLSCSPISGHRSVSWYQQTPGQGLQFLFEYFSETQRNKGNFPGRFSGRQFSNSRSEMNVSTLELGDSALYLCASSLGLGTPANYGYTFGSGTRLTVV.

This clone occurred once. The rearrangement joins TRBV2 to TRBJ2-1; no firm D call. Trimming took off 5 bases at V and 8 bases at J, with 10 bases between the two ends. Germline CDR1 and CDR2: SNHLY and FYNNEI. The CDR3 covers 12 residues. The CDR3 DNA sequence: TGTGCCAGCAGTTTTGGGTGGGATGAGCAGTTCTTC. Amino acid sequence: CASSFGWDEQFF.

Only one count was recorded for this clone. The chain links TRBV6-6 to TRBJ2-7, with 12 bases fitting TRBD2. The CDR3 consists of 16 residues. Germline V CDR1 and CDR2: MNHNY, SVGAGI (reference sequence). The J segment lost 1 base and the V segment lost 7 bases, leaving 8 bases of the junction unmatched. Written as DNA, the CDR3 is TGTGCCAGCAAACCACGGACTAGCGGGATTTCCTACGAGCAGTACTTC. It translates to CASKPRTSGISYEQYF.

V and J are TRBV3-1 (or the pseudogene TRBV3-2) and TRBJ2-3; 8 bases map to TRBD1. The CDR3 is made up of 14 amino acids. CDR1 and CDR2 (germline): LGHDT, YNNKEL (reference sequence). With 6 bases clipped from V and 4 bases from J, the junction kept 6 bases outside the gene matches. This CDR3 reads CASRTGGPADTQYF. CDR3 DNA: TGTGCCAGCAGAACAGGGGGGCCAGCAGATACGCAGTATTTT.

The chain has TRBV3-1 (or the pseudogene TRBV3-2) and TRBJ1-5; D gene ambiguous. V was shortened by 0 bases and J by 6 bases, with 6 bases between the two germline ends. Germline V lookup: CDR1 LGHDT, CDR2 YNNKEL (reference sequence). This CDR3 comprises 13 residues. The CDR3 coding sequence is TGTGCCAGCAGCCAAGATATTAGTCAGCCCCAGCATTTT. It is translated as CASSQDISQPQHF.

This sequence joins TRBV25-1 and TRBJ2-7; no reliable D call. V was clipped by 4 bases and J by 6 bases, with 16 bases between them. This CDR3 is built from 14 residues. The germline V gene encodes CDR1 MGHDK and CDR2 SYGVNS. The chain's CDR3 is CASSGSLIRLEQYV. CDR3 bases: TGTGCCAGCAGTGGTTCCCTCATTCGGCTCGAGCAGTACGTC.

This chain joins TRBV20-1 and TRBJ1-6, with D possibly being TRBD1 (6 bases). Germline loops: CDR1 DFQATT, CDR2 SNEGSKA (reference sequence). Trimming removed 3 bases at V and 4 bases at J, with 7 bases between. This CDR3 region has 13 residues. The CDR3 DNA is TGCAGTGCTAGTACAGGGTATAATTCACCCCTCCACTTT. This translates into CSASTGYNSPLHF.

This chain connects TRBV10-3 to TRBJ1-1; no definite D call. CDR1 is ENHRY, CDR2 SYGVKD, per germline. V lost 9 bases and J 0 bases, leaving 11 bases between the germline ends. The CDR3 extends over 13 amino acids. DNA of the CDR3: TGTGCCATTCGACCGGAATTGAACACTGAAGCTTTCTTT. This translates into CAIRPELNTEAFF.

There are a few counts of this clone. This chain uses TRBV2 with TRBJ1-5, with 7 bases matching TRBD1. This CDR3 region has 13 residues. V gave up 4 bases and J gave up 7 bases; unmatched junction bases: 4. CDR1 and CDR2 (germline): SNHLY, FYNNEI. CDR3 DNA: TGTGCCAGCAGTGGACAGGGCAGGCAGCCCCAGCATTTT. Translating it yields CASSGQGRQPQHF. The full variable domain, its missing parts supplied by reference TRBV2 and TRBJ1-5, is EPEVTQTPSHQVTQMGQEVILRCVPISNHLYFYWYRQILGQKVEFLVSFYNNEISEKSEIFDDQFSVERPDGSNFTLKIRSTKLEDSAMYFCASSGQGRQPQHFGDGTRLSIL.